Following are 30 T cell receptor beta chains from one sample sequenced in a study of blood T cell repertoires in COVID-19. This table comes from immunoSEQ multiplex PCR, and its TCRdb copy is limited to in-frame clones, with some not included. The data contain 58,000 or so clones, about 73% of them singletons. The source material was peripheral blood. The receptors stem from an elderly woman with acute or convalescent COVID-19.

This sequence joins TRBV11-2 and TRBJ2-5; weak D call: TRBD2 (5 bases). The germline V gene encodes CDR1 SGHAT and CDR2 FQNNGV. Trimming took 5 bases from V and 0 from J, leaving 7 bases between them. This CDR3 comprises 13 residues. The CDR3 region is CASSTGDQETQYF. CDR3 nucleotides: TGTGCCAGCAGCACCGGGGACCAAGAGACCCAGTACTTC.

The V gene is TRBV5-1, the J gene TRBJ2-7; maybe TRBD1 (5 bases). Trimming took off 4 bases at V and 2 bases at J, with 16 bases between the two ends. Germline lookup yields CDR1 SGHRS and CDR2 YFSETQ. The CDR3 loop spans 15 amino acids. CDR3 sequence: CASSLWTFTAYEQYF. CDR3 DNA: TGCGCCAGCAGCCTCTGGACATTTACCGCCTACGAGCAGTACTTC.

This clone turned up a few times. The chain employs TRBV19 and TRBJ1-3; no firm D call. The germline gives CDR1 LNHDA, CDR2 SQIVND (reference sequence). The CDR3 runs to 15 residues. The germline V and J ends were trimmed by 7 bases and 2 bases, with 15 bases remaining between them. The CDR3 DNA follows: TGTGCCAGTACCACCCCCAGTCGTGCTGGAAACACCATATATTTT. Encoded protein: CASTTPSRAGNTIYF.

This clone has a handful of counts. The chain uses TRBV30 and TRBJ1-1; perhaps TRBD1 as D (5 bases). This CDR3 spans 14 amino acids. Germline-derived CDR1 and CDR2 are GTSNPN and SVGIG (reference sequence). Deletions cut 1 base from V and 2 bases from J, with 11 bases between. CDR3 sequence: CAWSGQLVNTEAFF. The CDR3 coding sequence is TGTGCCTGGAGTGGACAGTTAGTAAACACTGAAGCTTTCTTT. The complete variable domain, with remaining parts taken from reference TRBV30 and TRBJ1-1, reads SQTIHQWPATLVQPVGSPLSLECTVEGTSNPNLYWYRQAAGRGLQLLFYSVGIGQISSEVPQNLSASRPQDRQFILSSKKLLLSDSGFYLCAWSGQLVNTEAFFGQGTRLTVV.

The chain combines TRBV7-2 with TRBJ2-3; 9 bases line up with TRBD1. The CDR3 extends over 16 amino acids. Germline trimming cut 3 bases from V and 9 bases from J; bases unmatched to any gene: 13. CDR1 is SGHTA and CDR2 is FQGNSA in the germline V gene. CDR3 bases: TGTGCCAGCAGCTTGGGGATGGGACAGGGTGGGCGGACGCAGTATTTT. Protein sequence: CASSLGMGQGGRTQYF.

This chain links TRBV20-1 with TRBJ2-4, with TRBD2 identical over 11 bases. The V segment lost 3 bases and the J segment 0 bases; nucleotides outside the gene matches: 10. Looked up from germline, CDR1 is DFQATT and CDR2 is SNEGSKA (reference sequence). The CDR3 contains 18 residues. CDR3 in DNA: TGCAGTGCTAGTTTGTCTAGCGGGGGGACTCTAGCCAAAAACATTCAGTACTTC. Translating it yields CSASLSSGGTLAKNIQYF.

This clone was counted only a few times. This rearrangement joins TRBV28 to TRBJ2-3; 9 bases are a match to TRBD2. CDR3 length: 14 amino acids. Looked up from germline, CDR1 is MDHEN and CDR2 is SYDVKM. Germline trimming cut 6 bases from V and 6 bases from J; bases unmatched to any gene: 7. As DNA, the CDR3 is TGTGCCAGCAGGCTTAGCGGGAGAGTTGATACGCAGTATTTT. Amino acid sequence: CASRLSGRVDTQYF. The complete variable domain, with remaining parts taken from reference TRBV28 and TRBJ2-3, reads DVKVTQSSRYLVKRTGEKVFLECVQDMDHENMFWYRQDPGLGLRLIYFSYDVKMKEKGDIPEGYSVSREKKERFSLILESASTNQTSMYLCASRLSGRVDTQYFGPGTRLTVL.

This rearrangement joins TRBV6-2 or TRBV6-3 to TRBJ2-7; a possible D gene is TRBD1 (6 bases). V was cut by 5 bases and J by 5 bases, with 16 bases left in between. The germline gives CDR1 MNHEY, CDR2 SVGEGT. The CDR3 has 14 residues. The CDR3 loop reads CASSRTGTLHEQYF. Written as DNA, the CDR3 is TGTGCCAGCAGTAGAACAGGGACCCTCCACGAGCAGTACTTC.

The chain uses TRBV11-3 and TRBJ2-7, with 9 positions matching TRBD1. Trimming took 2 bases from V and 2 from J; bases not matched to a gene: 7. Germline assignment: CDR1 SGHNT and CDR2 YENEEA. The CDR3 consists of 16 residues. CDR3 nucleotide sequence: TGTGCCAGCAGCTTATTAGTTGGACAGGGGCCCTACGAGCAGTACTTC. It encodes CASSLLVGQGPYEQYF.

V is TRBV14 and J is TRBJ2-2, with TRBD1 as a possible D gene (5 bases). Germline CDR1 SGHDN, CDR2 FVKESK. Trimming removed 2 bases at V and 0 bases at J, with 13 bases between. This CDR3 comprises 17 residues. As DNA, the CDR3 is TGTGCCAGCAGCCAAAGACAGACCACTGCGAACACCGGGGAGCTGTTTTTT. Its protein product is CASSQRQTTANTGELFF.

The chain has TRBV19 and TRBJ2-3, with 13 bases lining up with TRBD2. The CDR3 runs to 15 residues. Trimming at V came to 7 bases and at J to 3 bases, leaving 4 bases not matched to a gene. Per the germline V gene, CDR1 is LNHDA and CDR2 is SQIVND (reference sequence). DNA for the CDR3: TGTGCCAGTACCAGGACTAGCGGGAGAACAGATACGCAGTATTTT. It translates to CASTRTSGRTDTQYF.

The rearrangement joins TRBV10-2 to TRBJ1-2, with D maybe TRBD1 (6 bases). Germline V gene lookup returns CDR1 WSHSY and CDR2 SAAADI. V shed 6 bases and J shed 7 bases, with 18 bases lying between them. This CDR3 is 14 amino acids long. CDR3 DNA sequence: TGCGCCAGCAGCCCCGTGGGGGGGGCGCGTGGCTACACCTTC. It translates to CASSPVGGARGYTF.

The chain has TRBV12-2 and TRBJ2-1; TRBD1, as called in the table, went unchecked against the DNA. TRBV12-2 is marked as a pseudogene. The CDR3 contains 18 residues. For the CDR3, the DNA is TGTGCAAGTCGCTTAGTTCTTGGGCGGCAGGGGCACTACAATGAGCAGTTCTTC. This translates into CASRLVLGRQGHYNEQFF.

The rearrangement joins TRBV7-7 to TRBJ2-7, with TRBD2 matching 10 bases. There are 15 residues in the CDR3. V dropped 1 base and J dropped 5; count of bases not matched to a gene: 5. Germline V gene sequence: CDR1 SSHAT, CDR2 FNYEAQ (reference sequence). CDR3 in DNA: TGTGCCAGCAGCTTAGGGCTAGCGGGAGTCCACGAGCAGTACTTC. Residues: CASSLGLAGVHEQYF.

The V call is TRBV5-5, the J call TRBJ2-7; tentatively, D is TRBD1 (6 bases). The V gene's germline CDR1 is SGHKS and CDR2 YYEKEE (reference sequence). The CDR3 loop spans 13 amino acids. V lost 2 bases and J lost 3, with 9 bases in between. CDR3 amino acids: CASSFGQYYEQYF. CDR3 sequence (DNA): TGTGCCAGCAGCTTTGGACAGTACTACGAGCAGTACTTC.

The genes are TRBV28 and TRBJ2-2; 11 positions match TRBD2. The germline CDR1 and CDR2 sequences are MDHEN and SYDVKM. Trimming took 2 bases from V and 0 from J; bases not matched to a gene: 8. The CDR3 has 19 residues. The CDR3 region has the DNA TGTGCCAGCAGTTTAACTCTTAGCGGGAGGGCCGCGAACACCGGGGAGCTGTTTTTT. This translates into CASSLTLSGRAANTGELFF.

Points on this clone: Germline and junction disagree at one end, which may indicate a read error. This rearrangement joins TRBV28 to TRBJ2-6; TRBD2 matches at 8 bases. Per the germline V gene, CDR1 is MDHEN and CDR2 is SYDVKM. The CDR3 sequence is 17 residues long. The CDR3 region has the DNA TGCGCCAGCAGTTTATCTCCGGGGGGGATGGGGGCCAACGTCCTGACTTTC. Protein: CASSLSPGGMGANVLTF.

In this sample, this clone turned up a few times. This chain uses TRBV28 with TRBJ1-2, with D unclear. Germline V CDR1 and CDR2: MDHEN, SYDVKM. CDR3 length equals 13 residues. V was shortened by 5 bases and J by 6 bases, with 13 bases between the two germline ends. The CDR3 loop reads CASSLTGRHGYTF. The CDR3 region has the DNA TGTGCCAGCAGTCTGACTGGGAGGCATGGCTACACCTTC.

The gene calls are TRBV28 and TRBJ1-5; tentatively, D is TRBD1 (6 bases). The CDR3 extends over 16 amino acids. Trimming left V 6 bases short and J 2 bases short, with 17 bases between. Per germline, CDR1 MDHEN and CDR2 SYDVKM. Written as DNA, the CDR3 is TGTGCCAGCAGCAGGATCAGGGGCAGCGGCAATCAGCCCCAGCATTTT. This gives the protein CASSRIRGSGNQPQHF.

The chain joins TRBV10-2 to TRBJ2-1, with TRBD2 matching over 8 bases. CDR1 is WSHSY, CDR2 SAAADI, per germline. The junction had 4 bases not matched to a gene; V was cut back by 0 bases and J by 0 bases. The CDR3 extends over 17 amino acids. The CDR3: CASSESSSGFSYNEQFF. In DNA, the CDR3 is TGCGCCAGCAGTGAGTCTTCTAGCGGGTTCTCCTACAATGAGCAGTTCTTC.

This clone was seen only once. This chain links TRBV3-1 (or the pseudogene TRBV3-2) with TRBJ2-7; 7 bases are a match to TRBD2. CDR3 length: 12 residues. J gave up 12 bases and V 2 bases, and 7 bases lay outside the gene matches. Per germline, CDR1 LGHDT and CDR2 YNNKEL (reference sequence). The CDR3 region has the DNA TGTGCCAGCAGCCAAACCGGGAGGCCGGGGTACTTC. It yields the protein CASSQTGRPGYF.

The chain combines TRBV28 with TRBJ1-5; 10 bases agree with TRBD1. V lost 8 bases and J lost 3; bases outside the gene matches: 4. Germline CDR1 reads MDHEN; CDR2 reads SYDVKM. This CDR3 spans 14 amino acids. The CDR3 loop is CASGDRGHNQPQHF. CDR3 nucleotides: TGTGCCAGCGGGGACAGGGGTCACAATCAGCCCCAGCATTTT.

This clone was detected a few times. The V gene is TRBV6-2 or TRBV6-3, the J gene TRBJ2-5; TRBD1 aligns across 7 bases. Germline V lookup: CDR1 MNHEY, CDR2 SVGEGT. The CDR3 totals 15 residues. Trimming cost V 0 bases and J 5 bases; bases outside gene matches: 6. CDR3 amino acids: CASSYSAGGSETQYF. The CDR3, as DNA: TGTGCCAGCAGTTACTCCGCAGGGGGATCGGAGACCCAGTACTTC.

The V call is TRBV7-6, the J call TRBJ1-4, with a tentative D call TRBD1 (6 bases). V was clipped by 5 bases and J by 10 bases, with 20 bases between them. Germline lookup yields CDR1 SGHVS and CDR2 FNYEAQ. The CDR3 spans 15 residues. The DNA of the CDR3 is TGTGCCAGCAGCCCCTCCAGGGGTCCCTCGGGAAAACTGTTTTTT. This encodes CASSPSRGPSGKLFF.

V gene TRBV3-1 (or the pseudogene TRBV3-2) combines with J gene TRBJ2-2; TRBD1 agrees at 7 bases. Unmatched junction bases numbered 3, after V lost 7 bases and J lost 1 base. The germline CDR1 and CDR2 sequences are LGHDT and YNNKEL (reference sequence). The CDR3 is 14 amino acids. CDR3 region: CASTRQGNTGELFF. The DNA for the CDR3 is TGTGCCAGCACGAGACAGGGGAACACCGGGGAGCTGTTTTTT.

The rearrangement uses TRBV6-2 or TRBV6-3 and TRBJ2-1; TRBD2 matches at 11 bases. This CDR3 region has 16 residues. V dropped 5 bases and J dropped 3; count of bases not matched to a gene: 6. Germline V gene sequence: CDR1 MNHEY, CDR2 SVGEGT. The CDR3 sequence: CASSASTSGIYNEQFF. For the CDR3, the DNA is TGTGCCAGCAGTGCATCGACTAGCGGGATCTACAATGAGCAGTTCTTC.

V is TRBV24-1 and J is TRBJ2-3; the match to TRBD1 covers 8 bases. CDR1 and CDR2 from the germline V gene are KGHDR and SFDVKD. The CDR3 runs to 15 residues. V lost 3 bases and J lost 8; bases outside the gene matches: 9. The CDR3 reads CATSDRGTGVSTQYF. In DNA form, the CDR3 reads TGTGCCACCAGTGATAGGGGGACAGGAGTTTCTACGCAGTATTTT.

This clone has just a few counts. The gene calls are TRBV5-4 and TRBJ2-3; tentatively, D is TRBD2 (6 bases). Trimming took 2 bases from V and 1 from J, leaving 11 bases between them. The CDR3 has 15 amino acids. In germline, CDR1 is SGHNT, CDR2 YYREEE (reference sequence). The CDR3: CASSFPGAGTDTQYF. The CDR3 nucleotides read TGTGCCAGCAGCTTCCCGGGAGCGGGCACAGATACGCAGTATTTT.

This chain uses TRBV24-1 with TRBJ2-5, with TRBD2 matching 10 bases. With 9 bases clipped from V and 5 bases from J, the junction kept 11 bases outside the gene matches. Germline V gene data show CDR1 as KGHDR and CDR2 as SFDVKD. There are 15 residues in the CDR3. This CDR3 reads CATEGAAGGRETQYF. The CDR3, as DNA: TGTGCCACCGAAGGGGCAGCGGGAGGGCGGGAGACCCAGTACTTC.

The gene calls are TRBV4-3 and TRBJ1-3, with D uncertain. Germline-derived CDR1 and CDR2 are LGHNA and YSLEER. Trimming cost V 0 bases and J 1 base, with 13 bases left between them. The CDR3 is made up of 17 amino acids. Here the CDR3 reads CASSQDRGRSSGNTIYF. The CDR3 region has the DNA TGCGCCAGCAGCCAAGATCGCGGCAGATCTTCTGGAAACACCATATATTTT.